This T cell receptor beta chain was sequenced for a study of T cells after yellow fever vaccination. Findings of the study overall: Across the CD4 and CD8 compartments, a small share of clonotypes was present in both. Booster samples showed a return of most primary-vaccination clones (roughly 96% CD4, approximately 90% CD8).

This clonotype was observed a handful of times. The antigen remains undetermined. Per germline, CDR1 KGHSH and CDR2 LQKENI. Between the trimmed V and J ends, which lost 3 bases and 3 bases, there was a span of 13 bases. The CDR3 has 15 amino acids. One entry per CDR3 protein results from TCRdb running MiXCR on the 5' RACE reads. The table shows 550,000 or so distinct CDR3 sequences, with 15% to 20% occurring only once. This chain uses TRBV18 with TRBJ2-3, with unresolved D. This receptor was taken from a man younger than 45 who received the YFV17D yellow fever vaccine. Specimen: PBMCs, collected 15 days after the yellow fever booster vaccination. The CDR3 DNA is TGTGCCAGCTCACCCCCGTCGCGACCAACAGATACGCAGTATTTT. It yields the protein CASSPPSRPTDTQYF.